In its sample, the clone carrying this TCR beta chain was seen many times. As yet, its antigen is unknown. These data belong to a study of T cells in Graves' hyperthyroidism and ophthalmopathy. Whole-study findings and limits: Blood also showed most of the thyroid clonotypes that were expanded above 0.001.

RNA transcripts served as the template for amplifying TCR beta CDR3 regions. TCR CDR3 regions were first amplified by RT-PCR with HTBI primers. TCRdb ran MiXCR on the multiplex PCR reads and lists one entry per CDR3 protein. The table includes about 37,000 distinct CDR3 sequences, about 47% detected once. Trimming cost V 7 bases and J 3 bases; bases outside gene matches: 8. This CDR3 spans 15 amino acids. Germline V lookup: CDR1 LNHDA, CDR2 SQIVND (reference sequence). The receptor comes from a man aged 35-49 years with Graves' ophthalmopathy. The rearrangement joins TRBV19 to TRBJ2-2, with 7 bases identical to TRBD2. Sequences were obtained from blood. This CDR3 reads CASIGRERDTGELFF. As DNA, the CDR3 is TGTGCCAGTATTGGGCGGGAGCGAGACACCGGGGAGCTGTTTTTT.